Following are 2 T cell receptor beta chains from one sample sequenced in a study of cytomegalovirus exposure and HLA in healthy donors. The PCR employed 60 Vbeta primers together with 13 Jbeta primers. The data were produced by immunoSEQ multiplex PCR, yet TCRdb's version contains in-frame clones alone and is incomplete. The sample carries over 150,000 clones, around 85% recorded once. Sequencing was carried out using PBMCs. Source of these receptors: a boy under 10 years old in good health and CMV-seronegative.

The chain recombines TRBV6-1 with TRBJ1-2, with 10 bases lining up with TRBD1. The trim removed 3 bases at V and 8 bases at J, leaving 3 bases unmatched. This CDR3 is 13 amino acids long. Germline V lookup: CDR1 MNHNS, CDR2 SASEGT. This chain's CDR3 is CASSDGTGVGYTF. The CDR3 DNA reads TGTGCCAGCAGTGACGGGACAGGGGTCGGCTACACCTTC.

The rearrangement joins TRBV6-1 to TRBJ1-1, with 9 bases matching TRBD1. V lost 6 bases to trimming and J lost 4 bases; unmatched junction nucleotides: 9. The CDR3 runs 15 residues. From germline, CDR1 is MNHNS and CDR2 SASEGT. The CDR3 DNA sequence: TGTGCCAGCAGCAACGGCCGGGACAGGGTCACTGAAGCTTTCTTT. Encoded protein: CASSNGRDRVTEAFF.